The entry below describes one T cell receptor beta chain. Antigen: not known. Germline assignment: CDR1 SEHNR and CDR2 FQNEAQ (reference sequence). The CDR3 spans 14 residues. The V gene lost 5 bases and the J gene lost 5 bases, with 15 bases spanning the gap. The study ran its PCR with 60 Vbeta and 13 Jbeta primers. Method: immunoSEQ multiplex PCR; TCRdb's copy keeps in-frame clones and lacks some. The data hold 90,000 to 95,000 clones, with 80% observed a single time. The data belong to a study of cytomegalovirus exposure and HLA in healthy donors. The wider study: When roughly 420 donors were genotyped, roughly four fifths of them were found to fall in the Caucasian-associated ancestry cluster. Notes on the study in general: TCR beta V- and J-gene trimming, according to a later analysis, was linked to a missense DCLRE1C variant. The study designated 150 or so TCR beta chains cytomegalovirus-associated.

Sequencing input: PBMCs. The TCR originated in a man aged 18-30 years in good health and CMV-seronegative. J is TRBJ1-1 and V is TRBV7-9, with unresolved D. In DNA form, the CDR3 reads TGTGCCAGCAGCCCGCTGCGGGGAAGAACTGAAGCTTTCTTT. The encoded protein is CASSPLRGRTEAFF. Full variable domain (missing parts from reference TRBV7-9 and TRBJ1-1): DTGVSQNPRHKITKRGQNVTFRCDPISEHNRLYWYRQTLGQGPEFLTYFQNEAQLEKSRLLSDRFSAERPKGSFSTLEIQRTEQGDSAMYLCASSPLRGRTEAFFGQGTRLTVV.